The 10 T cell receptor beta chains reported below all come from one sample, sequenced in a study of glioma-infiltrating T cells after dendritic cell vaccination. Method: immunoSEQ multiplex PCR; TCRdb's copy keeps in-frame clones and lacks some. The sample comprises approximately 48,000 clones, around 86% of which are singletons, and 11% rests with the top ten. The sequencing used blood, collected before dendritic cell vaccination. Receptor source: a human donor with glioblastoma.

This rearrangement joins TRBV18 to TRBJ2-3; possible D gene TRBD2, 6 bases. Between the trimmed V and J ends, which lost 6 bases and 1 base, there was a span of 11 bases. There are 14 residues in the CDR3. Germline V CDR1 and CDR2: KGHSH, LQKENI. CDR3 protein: CASSPTGGTDTQYF. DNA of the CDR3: TGTGCCAGCTCTCCCACGGGAGGCACAGATACGCAGTATTTT.

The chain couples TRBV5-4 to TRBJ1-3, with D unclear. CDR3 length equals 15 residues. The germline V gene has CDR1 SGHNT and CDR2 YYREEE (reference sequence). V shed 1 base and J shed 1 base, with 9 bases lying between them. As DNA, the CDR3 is TGTGCCAGCAGCTTGACCCCAGGATCTGGAAACACCATATATTTT. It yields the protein CASSLTPGSGNTIYF.

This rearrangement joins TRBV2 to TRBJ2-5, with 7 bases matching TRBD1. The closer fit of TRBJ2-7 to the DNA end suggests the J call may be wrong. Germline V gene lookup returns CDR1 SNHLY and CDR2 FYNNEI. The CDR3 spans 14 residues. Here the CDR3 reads CASRPTDSGGEQYF. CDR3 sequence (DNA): TGTGCCAGCAGGCCCACCGACTCAGGGGGCGAGCAGTACTTC.

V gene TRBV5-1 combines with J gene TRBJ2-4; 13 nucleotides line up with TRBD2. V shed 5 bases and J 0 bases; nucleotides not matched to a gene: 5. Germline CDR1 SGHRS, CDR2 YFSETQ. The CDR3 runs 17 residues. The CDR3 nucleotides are TGCGCCAGCAGTTCCACTAGCGGGAGGGAAGCCAAAAACATTCAGTACTTC. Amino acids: CASSSTSGREAKNIQYF.

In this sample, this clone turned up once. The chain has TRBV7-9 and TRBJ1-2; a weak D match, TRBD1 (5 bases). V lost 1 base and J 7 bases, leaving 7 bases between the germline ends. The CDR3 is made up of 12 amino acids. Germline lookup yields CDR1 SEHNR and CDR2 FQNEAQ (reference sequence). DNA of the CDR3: TGTGCCAGCAGCTTAGAAAGGGGTGGCTACACCTTC. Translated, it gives CASSLERGGYTF.

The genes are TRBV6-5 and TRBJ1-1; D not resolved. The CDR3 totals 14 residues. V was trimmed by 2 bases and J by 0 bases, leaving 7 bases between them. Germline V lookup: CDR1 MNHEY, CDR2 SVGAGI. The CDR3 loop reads CASSYNSLNTEAFF. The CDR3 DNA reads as TGTGCCAGCAGTTACAACAGCTTGAACACTGAAGCTTTCTTT.

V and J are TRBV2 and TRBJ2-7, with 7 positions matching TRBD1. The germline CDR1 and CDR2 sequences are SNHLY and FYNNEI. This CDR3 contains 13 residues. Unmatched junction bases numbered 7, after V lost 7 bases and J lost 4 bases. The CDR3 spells CASKRTGYYEQYF. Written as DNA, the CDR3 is TGTGCCAGCAAACGGACAGGCTATTACGAGCAGTACTTC.

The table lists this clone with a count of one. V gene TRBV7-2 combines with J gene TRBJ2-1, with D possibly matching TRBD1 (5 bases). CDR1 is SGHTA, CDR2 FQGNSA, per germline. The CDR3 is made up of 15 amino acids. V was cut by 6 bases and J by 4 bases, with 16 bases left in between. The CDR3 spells CASRLNLDSYNEQFF. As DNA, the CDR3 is TGTGCCAGCAGATTAAATCTAGACAGTTACAATGAGCAGTTCTTC.

The CDR3 is CSVDVGRGRVTF. In DNA, the CDR3 is TGCAGCGTTGATGTAGGCAGGGGGCGCGTAACCTTC. The rearrangement links TRBV29-1 to TRBJ1-2, with 8 positions matching TRBD1. Trimming removed 3 bases from V and 14 bases from J; junction bases left unmatched: 11. This CDR3 has 12 residues. Germline V gene sequence: CDR1 SQVTM, CDR2 ANQGSEA.

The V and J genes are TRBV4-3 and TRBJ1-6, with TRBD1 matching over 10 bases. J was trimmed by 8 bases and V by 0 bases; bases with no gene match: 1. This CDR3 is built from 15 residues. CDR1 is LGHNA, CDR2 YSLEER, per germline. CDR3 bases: TGCGCCAGCAGCCAAGAGGGGACAGGGGATTCACCCCTCCACTTT. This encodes CASSQEGTGDSPLHF.